Described below is a single T cell receptor (beta chain) sequence and its context. Its antigen is not yet known. No base qualities exist here, and no much larger clone lies one base off it. These data are taken from a study of control samples from healthy donors and cancer patients (dated by TCRdb to the early 2020s). Library preparation was by the immunoSEQ multiplex PCR assay. TCRdb carries this immuneACCESS record with in-frame sequences only. Its versions omit some clonotypes, under half of them owing to an unresolved V gene in the studies checked, with the rest unexplained. In this sample the table shows over 200,000 clones, 82% of which occur a single time. The ten biggest clones cover roughly 15% of the sample. Sequenced input: PBMCs. This TCR derives from a woman in her fifties or sixties with lung cancer.

The CDR3 protein sequence reads: CAGRGQGDTEAFF. The DNA sequence is TGTGCCGGCCGGGGGCAGGGGGACACTGAAGCTTTCTTT. The chain couples TRBV12-3 or TRBV12-4 to TRBJ1-1, and TRBD1 matches 7 of the central bases. Taken from cysteine to phenylalanine, the CDR3 has 13 residues. Here the CDR3 DNA is all that survives: 39 bases in frame from base 1. V ends up 11 bases short and J 3 bases short, with an unmatched junction base count of 9.